This T cell receptor beta chain came from a study of blood T cell repertoires in COVID-19 (TCRdb year 2020). A note on the overall study: Collaborator samples came from the United States, Italy and Spain and covered acute and convalescent phases of COVID-19. The material from the prospective study consisted of cDNA or gDNA derived from T cells, B-cell-depleted T cells, or PBMCs. HLA class I and class II types, where available, came from metadata supplied by the sample provider rather than from assay-based typing. The dataset comprised deeply sampled blood TCRbeta repertoires from subjects exposed to, actively infected with, or recovered from COVID-19. A freely available public database, intended as a resource for researchers studying the immune response to SARS-CoV-2, is where the repertoires were released. The samples were drawn from the first 160 participants of the ongoing ImmuneRACE study and from more than 1,000 subjects provided by 6 global collaborators. Nearly every sample came with metadata listing a de-identified subject ID, COVID-19 status, age in years and sex. Broad study findings and their caveats: The quantity of clinical and demographic metadata differed by source and by participant and was supplied without curation.

Germline trimming amounts to 2 bases on V and 6 bases on J, with 6 as the count of junction bases outside the gene matches. Sequences SNHLY (CDR1) and FYNNEI (CDR2) are obtained from the germline V gene. Measured from the cysteine to the phenylalanine, the CDR3 is 15 residues long. Left in the record is the CDR3 DNA by itself, 45 bases read in frame from the first base. One collaborating source in Seattle enrolled patients while the patients were actively infected and followed the patients over time throughout the course of disease. Collaborating institutions collected whole blood in K2EDTA tubes following their own protocols. For TCRbeta analysis, collaborator samples were shipped as frozen whole blood, as isolated PBMCs, or as DNA extracted from either sample type. As for this clone: This receptor's antigen is unknown. Nothing much larger sits one base from this clone, and base qualities are not available.

TCRbeta CDR3 regions were amplified from genomic DNA by means of the immunoSEQ Assay, a bias-controlled multiplex PCR. Per the authors' processing: The number of nucleated cells in each sample was estimated from the amplification of reference gene primers within the assay. Sequence reads were collapsed and filtered to measure the absolute abundance of every unique TCRbeta CDR3 rearrangement. For each sample, productive Simpson clonality was calculated as the square root of Simpson's diversity index across productive rearrangements. Not all clones reach the TCRdb copy of this immuneACCESS table, which keeps in-frame sequences only. Checked studies attribute under half of the gap to unresolved V genes and leave the rest unexplained. V, J and clone size are taken as reported in that table, and D and trimming were inferred from the DNA itself. This sample lists around 190,000 clones; 75% to 85% were detected once. Approximately 9.9% of the sample belongs to the ten largest clones.

This sequence originates from a woman aged 40 to 50 with COVID-19, enrolled during active disease. This chain is built from TRBV2 and TRBJ2-3, and 9 junctional nucleotides match TRBD2. Sequencing was carried out using peripheral blood. CDR3 loop: CASSEPSGVSDTQYF. In nucleotides, the sequence is TGTGCCAGCAGTGAACCTAGCGGGGTTTCTGATACGCAGTATTTT. When the CDR3 is completed using the reference TRBV2 and TRBJ2-3 genes on either side, the full variable domain is EPEVTQTPSHQVTQMGQEVILRCVPISNHLYFYWYRQILGQKVEFLVSFYNNEISEKSEIFDDQFSVERPDGSNFTLKIRSTKLEDSAMYFCASSEPSGVSDTQYFGPGTRLTVL.